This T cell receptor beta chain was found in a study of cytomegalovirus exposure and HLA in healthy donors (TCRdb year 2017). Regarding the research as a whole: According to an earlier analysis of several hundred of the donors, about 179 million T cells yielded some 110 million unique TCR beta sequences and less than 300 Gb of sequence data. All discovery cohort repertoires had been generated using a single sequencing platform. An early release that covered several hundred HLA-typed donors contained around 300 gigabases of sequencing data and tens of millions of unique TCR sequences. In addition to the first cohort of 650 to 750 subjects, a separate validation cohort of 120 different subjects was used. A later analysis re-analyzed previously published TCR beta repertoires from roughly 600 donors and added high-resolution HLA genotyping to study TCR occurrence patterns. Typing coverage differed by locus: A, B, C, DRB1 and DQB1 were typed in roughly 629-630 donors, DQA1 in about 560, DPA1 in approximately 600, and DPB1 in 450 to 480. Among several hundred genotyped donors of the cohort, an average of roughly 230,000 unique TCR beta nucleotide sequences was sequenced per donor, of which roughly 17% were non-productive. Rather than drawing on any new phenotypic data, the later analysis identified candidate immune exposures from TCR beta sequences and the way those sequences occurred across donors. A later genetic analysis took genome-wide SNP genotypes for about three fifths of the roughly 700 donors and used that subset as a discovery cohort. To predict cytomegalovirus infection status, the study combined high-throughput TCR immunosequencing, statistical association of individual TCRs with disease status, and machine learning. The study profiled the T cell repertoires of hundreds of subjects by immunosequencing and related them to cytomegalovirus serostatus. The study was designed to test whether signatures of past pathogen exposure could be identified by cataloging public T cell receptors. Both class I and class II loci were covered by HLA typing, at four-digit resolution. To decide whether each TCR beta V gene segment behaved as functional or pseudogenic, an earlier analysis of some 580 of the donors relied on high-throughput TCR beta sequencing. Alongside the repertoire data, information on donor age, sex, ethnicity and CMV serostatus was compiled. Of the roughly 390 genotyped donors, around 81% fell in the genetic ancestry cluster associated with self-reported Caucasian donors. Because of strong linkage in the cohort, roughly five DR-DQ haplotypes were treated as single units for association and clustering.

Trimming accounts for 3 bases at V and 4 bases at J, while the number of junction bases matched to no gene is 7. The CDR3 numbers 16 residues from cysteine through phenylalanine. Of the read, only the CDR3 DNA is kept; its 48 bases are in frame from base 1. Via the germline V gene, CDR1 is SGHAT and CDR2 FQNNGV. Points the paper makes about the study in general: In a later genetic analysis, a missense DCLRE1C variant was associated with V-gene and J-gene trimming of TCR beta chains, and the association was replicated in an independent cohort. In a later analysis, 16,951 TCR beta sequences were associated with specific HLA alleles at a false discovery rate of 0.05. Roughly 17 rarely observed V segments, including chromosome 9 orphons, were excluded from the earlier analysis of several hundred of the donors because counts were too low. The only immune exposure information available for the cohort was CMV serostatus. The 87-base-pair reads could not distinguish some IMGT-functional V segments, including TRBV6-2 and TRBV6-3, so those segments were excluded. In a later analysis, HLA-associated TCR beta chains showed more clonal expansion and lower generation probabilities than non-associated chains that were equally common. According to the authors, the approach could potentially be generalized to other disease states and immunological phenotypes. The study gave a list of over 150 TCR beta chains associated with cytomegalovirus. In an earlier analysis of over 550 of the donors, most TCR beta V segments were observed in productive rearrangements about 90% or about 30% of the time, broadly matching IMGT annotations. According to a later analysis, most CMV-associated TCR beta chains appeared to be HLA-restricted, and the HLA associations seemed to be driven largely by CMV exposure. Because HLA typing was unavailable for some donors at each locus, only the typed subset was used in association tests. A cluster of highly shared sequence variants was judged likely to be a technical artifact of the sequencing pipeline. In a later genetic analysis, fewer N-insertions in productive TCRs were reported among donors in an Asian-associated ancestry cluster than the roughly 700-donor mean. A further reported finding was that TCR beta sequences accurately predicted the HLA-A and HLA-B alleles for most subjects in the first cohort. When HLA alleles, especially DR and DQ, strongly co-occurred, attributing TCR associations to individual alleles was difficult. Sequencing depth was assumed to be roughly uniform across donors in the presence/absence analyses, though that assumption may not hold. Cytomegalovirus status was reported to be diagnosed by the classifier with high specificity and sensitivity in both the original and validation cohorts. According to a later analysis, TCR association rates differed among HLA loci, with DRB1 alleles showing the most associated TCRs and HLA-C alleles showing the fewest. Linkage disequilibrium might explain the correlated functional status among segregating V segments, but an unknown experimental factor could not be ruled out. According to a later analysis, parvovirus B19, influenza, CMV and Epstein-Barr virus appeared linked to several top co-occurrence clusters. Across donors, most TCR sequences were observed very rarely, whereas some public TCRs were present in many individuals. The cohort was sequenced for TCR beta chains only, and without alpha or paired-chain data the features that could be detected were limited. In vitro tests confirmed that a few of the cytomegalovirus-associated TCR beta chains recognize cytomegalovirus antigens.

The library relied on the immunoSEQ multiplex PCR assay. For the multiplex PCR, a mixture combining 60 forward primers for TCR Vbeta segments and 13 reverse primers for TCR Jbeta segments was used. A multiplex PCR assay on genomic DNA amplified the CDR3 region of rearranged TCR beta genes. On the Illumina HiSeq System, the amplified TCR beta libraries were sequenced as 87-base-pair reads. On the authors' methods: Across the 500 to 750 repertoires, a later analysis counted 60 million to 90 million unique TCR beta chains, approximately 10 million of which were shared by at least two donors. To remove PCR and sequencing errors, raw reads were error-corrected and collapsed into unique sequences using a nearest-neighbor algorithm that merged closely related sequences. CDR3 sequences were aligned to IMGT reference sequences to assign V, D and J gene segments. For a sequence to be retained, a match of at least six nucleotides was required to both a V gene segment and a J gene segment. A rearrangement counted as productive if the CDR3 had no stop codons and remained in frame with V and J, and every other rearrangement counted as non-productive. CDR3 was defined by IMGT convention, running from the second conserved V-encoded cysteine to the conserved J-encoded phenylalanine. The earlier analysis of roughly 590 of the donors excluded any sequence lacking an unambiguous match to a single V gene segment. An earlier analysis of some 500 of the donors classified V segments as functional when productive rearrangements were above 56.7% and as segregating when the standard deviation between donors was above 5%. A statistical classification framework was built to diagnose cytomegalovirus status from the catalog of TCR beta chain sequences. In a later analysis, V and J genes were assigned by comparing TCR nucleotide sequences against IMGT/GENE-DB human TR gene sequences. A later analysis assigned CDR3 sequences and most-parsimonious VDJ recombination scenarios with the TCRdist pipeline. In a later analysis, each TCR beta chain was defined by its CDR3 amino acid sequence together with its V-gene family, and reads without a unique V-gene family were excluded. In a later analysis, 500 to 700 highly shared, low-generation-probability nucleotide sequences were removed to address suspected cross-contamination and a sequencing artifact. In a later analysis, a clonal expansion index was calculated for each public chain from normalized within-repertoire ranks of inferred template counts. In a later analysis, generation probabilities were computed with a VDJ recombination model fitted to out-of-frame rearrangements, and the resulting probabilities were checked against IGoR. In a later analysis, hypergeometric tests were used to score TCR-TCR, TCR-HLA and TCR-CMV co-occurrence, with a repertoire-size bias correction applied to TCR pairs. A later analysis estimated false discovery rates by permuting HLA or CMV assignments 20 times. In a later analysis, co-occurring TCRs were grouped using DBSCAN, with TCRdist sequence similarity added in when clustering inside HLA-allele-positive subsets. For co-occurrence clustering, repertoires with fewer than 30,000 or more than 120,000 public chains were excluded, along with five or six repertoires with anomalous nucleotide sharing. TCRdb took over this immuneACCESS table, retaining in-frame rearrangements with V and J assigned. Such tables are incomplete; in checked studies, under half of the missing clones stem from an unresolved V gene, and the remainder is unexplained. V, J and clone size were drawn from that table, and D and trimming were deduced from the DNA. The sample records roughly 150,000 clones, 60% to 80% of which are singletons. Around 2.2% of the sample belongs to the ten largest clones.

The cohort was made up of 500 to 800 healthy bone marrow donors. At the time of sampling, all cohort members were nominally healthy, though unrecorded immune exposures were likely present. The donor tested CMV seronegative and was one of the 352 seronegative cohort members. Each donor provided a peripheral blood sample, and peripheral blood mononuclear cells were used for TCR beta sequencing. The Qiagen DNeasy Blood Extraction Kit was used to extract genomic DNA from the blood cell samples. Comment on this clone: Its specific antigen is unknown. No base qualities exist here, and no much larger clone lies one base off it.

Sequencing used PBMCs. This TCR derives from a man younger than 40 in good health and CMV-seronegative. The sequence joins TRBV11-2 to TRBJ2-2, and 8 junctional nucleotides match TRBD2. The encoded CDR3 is CASSFGAGVVTGELFF. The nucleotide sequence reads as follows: TGTGCCAGCAGCTTTGGAGCGGGAGTTGTCACCGGGGAGCTGTTTTTT.